This TCR beta chain was recovered during a study of prognosis after radiotherapy for stage I lung cancer (dated by TCRdb to the early 2020s). Study-wide context: About 20 stage I NSCLC patients were enrolled in Nanjing, China, between early 2018 and January 2019. Newly diagnosed primary stage I lung tumors occurred in roughly 13 patients, and oligometastatic NSCLC after surgical resection of the primary tumor occurred in five or six. All patients were regarded as medically inoperable, because of comorbidities in about a dozen patients and refusal of surgery in several patients. The cohort comprised over ten men and five or six women with a median age of around 73 years, ranging from roughly 50 to 84 years. Tumor histology was squamous cell carcinoma in more than five patients and adenocarcinoma in twelve. SBRT was delivered in 3 to 5 fractions with a biologically effective dose of at least 100 Gy, and image-guided IMRT or VMAT was used for delivery. In every patient, SBRT was given without any concurrent therapy. Four of the 19 patients developed distant metastases after SBRT, at a median of around 7 months; the other 15 showed no significant progression. The study profiled peripheral blood TCR beta repertoires from stage I NSCLC patients before and after stereotactic body radiotherapy and related them to distant failure. The study took one blood sample before SBRT and one after SBRT from each of about 19 patients and sequenced all 38 samples.

From the cysteine through the phenylalanine, the CDR3 covers 14 amino acids. The entry retains the CDR3 DNA only, 42 bases that are in frame from base 1. CDR1 SGHNT and CDR2 YYREEE are derived from the germline V gene (reference sequence). Trimmed from V: 6 bases; trimmed from J: 4 bases; junction bases lacking a gene match: 6. The paper as a whole reports these results and caveats: None of the reported P values were adjusted for multiple comparisons. Tumor specificity of expanded TCR clones was not determined. Differences in TRBV and TRBJ usage frequencies by metastasis status were reportedly observed in two V genes at baseline and in nine V and two J genes after SBRT. After SBRT, the count of unique TCR clones dropped from a median of approximately 10,000 beforehand to roughly 6,800 afterward (Wilcoxon paired P=0.011). The small cohort and short follow-up limited the study, so independent validation of the findings is needed. Post-SBRT Shannon entropy and its change from baseline were lower in patients who developed distant metastases; baseline Shannon entropy was not associated with metastases.

A history of other malignancies or of prior chemotherapy or radiotherapy was absent in all patients, and node-negative disease was shown on CT and PET/CT in all patients. At each of two time points, approximately 6.6 milliliters of peripheral venous blood were collected in EDTA tubes. PBMCs were isolated by Ficoll-Paque Plus density-gradient centrifugation. Right after collection, samples were placed at -80 degrees C and kept there until analysis. This clonotype was counted between two and nine times. What this receptor recognizes is not known. No much larger clone exists at a distance of one base, and base qualities are not known. The TCR beta CDR3 region was amplified from genomic DNA by two rounds of multiplex PCR. The first PCR round used primers specific to each TRBV and TRBJ gene, with sequences filed in Chinese patent CN105087789A. The second PCR round used universal primers. The Roche High Pure PCR Template Preparation Kit was used to extract genomic DNA from the frozen PBMCs. Paired-end sequencing with 151 bp reads was performed on the libraries using an Illumina HiSeq 3000. As for the authors' bioinformatics: CutAdapt was used to remove raw reads lacking the multiplex PCR primer sequences. High-quality paired reads were merged into contigs with PEAR. MiXCR assigned TRB V, D and J gene segments to each contig by aligning to reference sequences. CDR3 sequences were clustered by base quality and sequence similarity to remove sequencing errors. Shannon entropy, normalized by the natural log of the productive TCR sequence number, served as the measure of diversity. One minus Shannon entropy divided by the natural log of the number of unique clonotypes was used as the definition of clonality. Using the Youden index from ROC curves, the researchers picked the repertoire-metric cut-offs for progression-free survival, and all analyses were carried out in R 3.5.3. TCRdb ran its own pipeline on the public reads, namely fastp trimming at Q25 and MiXCR clone calling, and kept in-frame beta chains. Rows are unified per CDR3 protein, each entry keeping the most common DNA and genes. TCRdb's processing, not the authors', yielded these V and J calls. A total of about 26,000 distinct CDR3 sequences appear in this sample, about 30% of them only once. The leading ten clones occupy 30% to 40% of the sample.

This sequence was found in a donor at least 50 years old with non-small cell lung cancer. Here the sequenced sample was PBMCs, taken before or after stereotactic body radiation therapy (not recorded which). In this chain, TRBV5-4 is recombined with TRBJ1-4, with 7 bases aligning to TRBD1. The DNA sequence is as follows: TGTGCCAGCACCCCGGCAGGGGGTAATGAAAAACTGTTTTTT. Its coded protein is CASTPAGGNEKLFF.